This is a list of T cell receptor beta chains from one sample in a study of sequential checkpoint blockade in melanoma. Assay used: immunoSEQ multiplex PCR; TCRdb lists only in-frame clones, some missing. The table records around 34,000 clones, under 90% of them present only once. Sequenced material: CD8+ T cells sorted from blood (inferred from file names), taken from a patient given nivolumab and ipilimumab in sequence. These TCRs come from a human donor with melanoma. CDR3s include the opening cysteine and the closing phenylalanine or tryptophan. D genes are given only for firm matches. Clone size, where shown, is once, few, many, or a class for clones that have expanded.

CDR3: CASSQAQGTNTEAFF
DNA: TGCGCCAGCAGCCAAGCACAGGGGACTAACACTGAAGCTTTCTTT
D: TRBD1
size: -
V: TRBV5-4
J: TRBJ1-1

CDR3: CASSAAGRLPTNEKLFF
DNA: TGTGCCAGCAGCGCGGCGGGCCGTCTCCCAACTAATGAAAAACTGTTTTTT
D: -
size: -
V: TRBV9
J: TRBJ1-4

CDR3: CASSVRGLNYGYTF
DNA: TGTGCCAGCAGTGTGCGGGGGTTAAACTATGGCTACACCTTC
D: -
size: -
V: TRBV6-1
J: TRBJ1-2

CDR3: CASSLNRNIQYF
DNA: TGTGCCAGCAGCTTAAATCGAAACATTCAGTACTTC
D: -
size: -
V: TRBV13
J: TRBJ2-4

CDR3: CASSPFYTITDTQYF
DNA: TGTGCCAGCAGTCCTTTCTATACGATCACAGATACGCAGTATTTT
D: -
size: -
V: TRBV6-5
J: TRBJ2-3

CDR3: CASSLGWGANSPLHF
DNA: TGTGCCAGCAGCTTGGGGTGGGGAGCTAATTCACCCCTCCACTTT
D: -
size: -
V: TRBV5-6
J: TRBJ1-6

CDR3: CSAIGQAREKLFF
DNA: TGCAGCGCAATCGGACAGGCCAGGGAAAAACTGTTTTTT
D: TRBD1
size: few
V: TRBV29-1
J: TRBJ1-4

CDR3: CASSISLAYEQYF
DNA: TGTGCCAGCAGCATCAGCCTAGCCTACGAGCAGTACTTC
D: -
size: -
V: TRBV5-4
J: TRBJ2-7

CDR3: CASSELAGGGEQFF
DNA: TGTGCCAGCAGTGAGCTAGCGGGAGGGGGTGAGCAGTTCTTC
D: TRBD2
size: -
V: TRBV27
J: TRBJ2-1

CDR3: CASRSGVNDKTQYF
DNA: TGTGCCAGCAGATCCGGGGTGAATGATAAGACCCAGTACTTC
D: -
size: -
V: TRBV6-5
J: TRBJ2-5